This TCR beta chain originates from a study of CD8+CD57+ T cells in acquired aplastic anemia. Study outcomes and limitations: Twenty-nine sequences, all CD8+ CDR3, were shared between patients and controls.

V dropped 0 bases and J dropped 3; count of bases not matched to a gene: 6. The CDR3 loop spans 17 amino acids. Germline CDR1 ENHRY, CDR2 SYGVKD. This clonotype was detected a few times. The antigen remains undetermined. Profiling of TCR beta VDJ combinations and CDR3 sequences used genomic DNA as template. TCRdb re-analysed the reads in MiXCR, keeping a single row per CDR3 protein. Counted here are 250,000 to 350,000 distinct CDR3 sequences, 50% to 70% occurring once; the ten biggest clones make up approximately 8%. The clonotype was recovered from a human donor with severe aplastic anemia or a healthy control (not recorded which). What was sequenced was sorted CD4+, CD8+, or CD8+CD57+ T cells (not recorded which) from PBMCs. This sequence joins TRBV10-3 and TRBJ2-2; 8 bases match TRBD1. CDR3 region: CAISESAGGAYTGELFF. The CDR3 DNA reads TGTGCCATCAGTGAGTCGGCAGGGGGCGCGTACACCGGGGAGCTGTTTTTT.